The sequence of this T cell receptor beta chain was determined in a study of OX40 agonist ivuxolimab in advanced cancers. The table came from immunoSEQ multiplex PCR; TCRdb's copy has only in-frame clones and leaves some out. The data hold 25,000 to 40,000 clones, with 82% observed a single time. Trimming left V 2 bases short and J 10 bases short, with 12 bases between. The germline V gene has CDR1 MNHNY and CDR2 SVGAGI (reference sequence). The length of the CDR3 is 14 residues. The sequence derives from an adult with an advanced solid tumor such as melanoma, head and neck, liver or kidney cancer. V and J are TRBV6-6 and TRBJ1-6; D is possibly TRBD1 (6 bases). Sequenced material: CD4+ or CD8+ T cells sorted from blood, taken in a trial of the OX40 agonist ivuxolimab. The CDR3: CASSYRQGWSPLHF. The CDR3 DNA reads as TGTGCCAGCAGTTACCGGCAGGGGTGGTCACCCCTCCACTTT.